This TCR beta chain was recovered during a study of T cell changes during pregnancy in multiple sclerosis. The table came from immunoSEQ multiplex PCR; TCRdb's copy has only in-frame clones and leaves some out. The sample has about 93,000 clones, 92% seen once. This TCR was sampled from a female donor with multiple sclerosis, enrolled in a pregnancy study. The sequencing used peripheral blood, collected after pregnancy.

CDR3 amino acids: CASRRDSLNTEAFF. The DNA for the CDR3 is TGTGCCAGCAGAAGAGACAGCCTGAACACTGAAGCTTTCTTT. The rearrangement links TRBV7-6 to TRBJ1-1; D may be TRBD1 (5 bases). The germline gives CDR1 SGHVS, CDR2 FNYEAQ. The length of the CDR3 is 14 residues. V dropped 6 bases and J dropped 0 bases, with 11 bases sitting between them. Based on the CDR3 plus reference TRBV7-6 and TRBJ1-1, the full variable domain is GAGVSQSPRYKVTKRGQDVALRCDPISGHVSLYWYRQALGQGPEFLTYFNYEAQQDKSGLPNDRFSAERPEGSISTLTIQRTEQRDSAMYRCASRRDSLNTEAFFGQGTRLTVV.